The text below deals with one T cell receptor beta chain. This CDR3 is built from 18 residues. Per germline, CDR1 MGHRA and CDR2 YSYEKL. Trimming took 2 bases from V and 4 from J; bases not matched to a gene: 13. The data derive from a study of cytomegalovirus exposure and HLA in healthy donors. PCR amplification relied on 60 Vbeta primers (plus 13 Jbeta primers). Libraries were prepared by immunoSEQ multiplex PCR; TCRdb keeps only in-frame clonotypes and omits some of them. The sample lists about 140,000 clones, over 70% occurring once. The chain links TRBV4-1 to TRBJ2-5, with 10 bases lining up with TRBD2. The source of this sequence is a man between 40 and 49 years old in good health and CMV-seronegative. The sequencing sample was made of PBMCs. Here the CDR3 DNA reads TGCGCCAGCAGCCAACGGACTAGCGGCGAGGGGTCGTCAGAGACCCAGTACTTC. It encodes CASSQRTSGEGSSETQYF.